The 25 T cell receptor beta chains presented below share a single source sample, sequenced in a study of blood T cell repertoires in COVID-19. Repertoires were generated with immunoSEQ multiplex PCR, while TCRdb's copy carries only in-frame clones and drops some. Of some 150,000 clones listed, around 87% are singletons. The source material was peripheral blood. Every receptor here comes from a woman in her sixties with active or convalescent COVID-19.

A note on this clone: Within the sample, other DNA sequences also encode this same CDR3. This rearrangement joins TRBV18 to TRBJ1-1; 9 nucleotides match TRBD1. Per germline, CDR1 KGHSH and CDR2 LQKENI. CDR3 size: 14 residues. The J segment lost 3 bases and the V segment lost 1 base, leaving 0 bases of the junction unmatched. The CDR3 DNA sequence: TGTGCCAGCTCACCACGACAGGGGGACACTGAAGCTTTCTTT. Amino acids: CASSPRQGDTEAFF.

The V gene is TRBV27, the J gene TRBJ1-6, with D perhaps matching TRBD1 (6 bases). The CDR3 consists of 14 residues. Germline loops: CDR1 MNHEY, CDR2 SMNVEV (reference sequence). Trimming pared 6 bases from V and 6 bases from J, leaving 12 bases between. The CDR3 coding sequence is TGTGCCAGCAGGATCGGACAGTTTAATTCACCCCTCCACTTT. Encoded protein: CASRIGQFNSPLHF.

The genes are TRBV19 and TRBJ2-6, with D hard to call. The CDR3 is made up of 14 amino acids. The V gene lost 4 bases and the J gene lost 0 bases, with 4 bases spanning the gap. Germline CDR1 and CDR2: LNHDA and SQIVND (reference sequence). CDR3 sequence (DNA): TGTGCCAGTAGTACCGTCTCTGGGGCCAACGTCCTGACTTTC. This gives the protein CASSTVSGANVLTF.

The gene calls are TRBV28 and TRBJ1-2, with 7 positions matching TRBD1. The CDR3 has 14 residues. Germline V CDR1 and CDR2: MDHEN, SYDVKM. Losses at the gene ends were 7 bases for V and 4 bases for J; bases not matched to a gene: 9. In DNA, the CDR3 is TGTGCCAGCACCCTACCGGGACAGAGCTATGGCTACACCTTC. It translates to CASTLPGQSYGYTF.

The chain is built from TRBV6-5 and TRBJ1-2; weak D call: TRBD1 (6 bases). The CDR3 is made up of 12 amino acids. Germline lookup yields CDR1 MNHEY and CDR2 SVGAGI. With 5 bases removed from V and 6 bases from J, the gap between germline ends came to 10 bases. CDR3 protein: CASSTGYNGYTF. CDR3 coding DNA: TGTGCCAGCAGTACAGGGTACAATGGCTACACCTTC.

The V and J genes are TRBV19 and TRBJ2-7; weak D call: TRBD1 (6 bases). This CDR3 has 14 amino acids. Deletions cut 6 bases from V and 0 bases from J, with 12 bases between. The germline V gene has CDR1 LNHDA and CDR2 SQIVND (reference sequence). DNA for the CDR3: TGTGCCAGTAGCGTGAGGGGGAGCTCCTACGAGCAGTACTTC. Protein product: CASSVRGSSYEQYF.

This chain joins TRBV7-3 and TRBJ2-2; TRBD1 is a possible D gene (5 bases). Trimming shortened V by 5 bases and J by 0 bases, and 10 bases separated the two germline ends. CDR3 length: 15 amino acids. Germline V gene data show CDR1 as SGHTA and CDR2 as FQGTGA. The CDR3 loop is CASSPDTPNTGELFF. As DNA, the CDR3 is TGTGCCAGCAGCCCGGACACTCCGAACACCGGGGAGCTGTTTTTT.

V usage is TRBV6-5 and J usage is TRBJ1-5; the match to TRBD1 covers 8 bases. This CDR3 region has 15 residues. The V and J ends lost 2 bases and 7 bases, in that order; junction bases with no gene match: 7. Germline V lookup: CDR1 MNHEY, CDR2 SVGAGI. This CDR3 is CASSYGAGGPQPQHF. The CDR3 nucleotides read TGTGCCAGCAGTTACGGAGCAGGGGGCCCCCAGCCCCAGCATTTT.

This sequence joins TRBV9 and TRBJ1-1, with D maybe TRBD1 (5 bases). Trimming removed 0 bases from V and 7 bases from J, with 10 bases in between. The germline gives CDR1 SGDLS, CDR2 YYNGEE. The CDR3 consists of 13 residues. As DNA, the CDR3 is TGTGCCAGCAGCGTAGCTGGGGGGGTTGAAGCTTTCTTT. Its translation is CASSVAGGVEAFF.

The rearrangement joins TRBV6-2 or TRBV6-3 to TRBJ1-2, with D perhaps matching TRBD1 (6 bases). The V gene's germline CDR1 is MNHEY and CDR2 SVGEGT. V gave up 4 bases and J gave up 3 bases, with 9 bases separating them. This CDR3 is 13 amino acids long. The CDR3 DNA reads as TGTGCCAGCAGTTCCTCAGGGGACTATGGCTACACCTTC. This translates into CASSSSGDYGYTF.

The gene calls are TRBV2 and TRBJ1-5; 9 bases agree with TRBD1. V trimming: 6 bases; J trimming: 4 bases; junction bases outside the gene matches: 7. There are 15 residues in the CDR3. Per germline, CDR1 SNHLY and CDR2 FYNNEI. CDR3 DNA sequence: TGTGCCAGCAGGACGGACAGGGGCCCTAATCAGCCCCAGCATTTT. Translating gives CASRTDRGPNQPQHF.

V and J are TRBV30 and TRBJ1-1; 7 bases line up with TRBD1. The CDR3 totals 13 residues. The germline CDR1 and CDR2 sequences are GTSNPN and SVGIG (reference sequence). Trimming cost V 2 bases and J 4 bases; bases outside gene matches: 4. CDR3 sequence reads: CAWSINRGTEAFF. Written as DNA, the CDR3 is TGTGCCTGGAGTATAAACAGGGGCACTGAAGCTTTCTTT.

This chain links TRBV19 with TRBJ1-4, with 9 bases aligning to TRBD1. The CDR3 runs to 14 residues. Trimming cost V 5 bases and J 5 bases; bases outside gene matches: 3. Germline CDR1 LNHDA, CDR2 SQIVND (reference sequence). Written as DNA, the CDR3 is TGTGCCAGTAGTCTGACAGGGGGAAATGAAAAACTGTTTTTT. Encoded protein: CASSLTGGNEKLFF.

The V gene is TRBV19, the J gene TRBJ1-5, with D hard to call. The length of the CDR3 is 13 residues. V gave up 4 bases and J gave up 7 bases, with 11 bases separating them. Germline CDR1 is LNHDA and CDR2 is SQIVND (reference sequence). For the CDR3, the DNA is TGTGCCAGTAGTAGCGGGGTCGGGCAGCCCCAGCATTTT. Translation gives CASSSGVGQPQHF.

This clone was seen just once. The chain is built from TRBV19 and TRBJ1-1, with D uncertain. Germline V lookup: CDR1 LNHDA, CDR2 SQIVND (reference sequence). CDR3 length: 16 residues. Trimming took off 0 bases at V and 0 bases at J, with 11 bases between the two ends. CDR3 bases: TGTGCCAGTAGTATAGATTTGGCTGCCATGAACACTGAAGCTTTCTTT. Amino acid sequence: CASSIDLAAMNTEAFF.

This clone was detected a few times. The genes are TRBV12-3 or TRBV12-4 and TRBJ1-5, with a weak D call TRBD1 (5 bases). Trimming took 2 bases from V and 7 from J, leaving 9 bases between them. CDR3 size: 13 residues. The CDR3 DNA is TGTGCCAGCAGTTTACGGGAGGGGCAGCCCCAGCATTTT. This sequence encodes CASSLREGQPQHF.

Of note for this clone: The junction departs from germline at one end; a sequencing error may be responsible. The chain couples TRBV2 to TRBJ1-5, with 7 bases that match TRBD1. The CDR3 extends over 16 amino acids. In germline, CDR1 is SNHLY, CDR2 FYNNEI. The CDR3 reads CASSEAGTEVGQPQHF. As DNA, the CDR3 is TGTGCCAGCAGCGAAGCCGGGACAGAGGTGGGTCAGCCCCAGCATTTT.

CDR3 residues: CASSSTGQGGYGYTF. CDR3 coding DNA: TGCGCCAGCAGCTCGACCGGACAGGGTGGCTATGGCTACACCTTC. The gene calls are TRBV5-1 and TRBJ1-2; 8 bases fit TRBD1. V shed 3 bases, J shed 4 bases, and the junction held 8 bases outside the gene matches. The germline V gene encodes CDR1 SGHRS and CDR2 YFSETQ. CDR3 size: 15 residues.

The table lists this clone with a few counts. The chain is built from TRBV7-9 and TRBJ2-7, with D uncertain. This CDR3 is built from 14 residues. Between the trimmed V and J ends, which lost 7 bases and 1 base, there was a span of 14 bases. The germline V gene encodes CDR1 SEHNR and CDR2 FQNEAQ (reference sequence). In nucleotides, the CDR3 is TGTGCCAGCACCCTCCTCGACGGGTCCTACGAGCAGTACTTC. This sequence encodes CASTLLDGSYEQYF. Using reference TRBV7-9 and TRBJ2-7 for the parts outside the CDR3, the full variable domain is DTGVSQNPRHKITKRGQNVTFRCDPISEHNRLYWYRQTLGQGPEFLTYFQNEAQLEKSRLLSDRFSAERPKGSFSTLEIQRTEQGDSAMYLCASTLLDGSYEQYFGPGTRLTVT.

V gene TRBV19 combines with J gene TRBJ1-1; D ambiguous. The germline gives CDR1 LNHDA, CDR2 SQIVND (reference sequence). This CDR3 spans 13 amino acids. V gave up 7 bases and J gave up 2 bases, with 11 bases separating them. CDR3 in DNA: TGTGCCAGTATCGACACATTCAACACTGAAGCTTTCTTT. Its protein product is CASIDTFNTEAFF.

J is TRBJ2-6 and V is TRBV10-3, with D possibly TRBD1 on 6 matching bases. Germline assignment: CDR1 ENHRY and CDR2 SYGVKD. The CDR3 loop spans 15 amino acids. Trimming took off 4 bases at V and 4 bases at J, with 11 bases between the two ends. The chain's CDR3 is CAISGTDRGANVLTF. Written as DNA, the CDR3 is TGTGCCATCAGTGGAACGGACAGAGGGGCCAACGTCCTGACTTTC.

This clone turned up a few times. The CDR3 reads CASSGNRLAGPETQYF. CDR3 DNA sequence: TGCGCCAGCAGTGGCAATCGACTAGCGGGGCCGGAGACCCAGTACTTC. The chain employs TRBV10-1 and TRBJ2-5; 11 positions agree with TRBD2. The CDR3 covers 16 residues. Germline trimming cut 4 bases from V and 5 bases from J; bases unmatched to any gene: 9. CDR1 WNHNN and CDR2 SYGVQD come from the germline V gene (reference sequence).

This rearrangement joins TRBV11-2 to TRBJ2-3, with 9 bases fitting TRBD1. The germline V gene has CDR1 SGHAT and CDR2 FQNNGV. This CDR3 spans 16 amino acids. The trim removed 4 bases at V and 1 base at J, leaving 6 bases unmatched. In DNA, the CDR3 is TGTGCCAGCAGCTCATCACAGGGGGCTGGCACAGATACGCAGTATTTT. This codes for CASSSSQGAGTDTQYF.

In regard to this clone: Other DNA sequences from this sample encode an identical CDR3 as well. The chain has TRBV2 and TRBJ1-1; 9 nucleotides match TRBD1. J was trimmed by 1 base and V by 6 bases; bases with no gene match: 3. Germline CDR1 SNHLY, CDR2 FYNNEI. This CDR3 is built from 14 residues. The CDR3 loop is CASRLDRGNTEAFF. CDR3 nucleotides: TGTGCCAGCAGGCTGGACAGGGGGAACACTGAAGCTTTCTTT.

V and J are TRBV7-2 and TRBJ1-6, with 9 bases identical to TRBD1. CDR3 size: 16 residues. Germline CDR1 and CDR2: SGHTA and FQGNSA. Trimming removed 5 bases from V and 9 bases from J; junction bases left unmatched: 11. The CDR3 loop reads CASSITGQGLVSPLHF. The CDR3 region has the DNA TGTGCCAGCAGCATAACGGGACAGGGCCTAGTTTCACCCCTCCACTTT.